These 26 T cell receptor beta chains were sequenced from one sample in a study of blood T cell repertoires in COVID-19. Clones were sequenced by immunoSEQ multiplex PCR, and TCRdb holds only the in-frame ones, with some missing. The sample shows roughly 350,000 clones, roughly nine tenths of them seen only once. Material for sequencing was PBMCs or T cells enriched from blood (not recorded which). Receptor source: a woman aged 25 to 39 who had recovered from COVID-19.

This chain joins TRBV5-4 and TRBJ2-5, with D possibly being TRBD2 (5 bases). This CDR3 spans 15 amino acids. The germline V and J ends were trimmed by 0 bases and 5 bases, with 14 bases remaining between them. CDR1 SGHNT and CDR2 YYREEE come from the germline V gene (reference sequence). Here the CDR3 reads CASSLEPADWETQYF. Here the CDR3 DNA reads TGTGCCAGCAGCTTGGAACCAGCGGATTGGGAGACCCAGTACTTC.

The chain is built from TRBV27 and TRBJ1-3, with 7 bases lining up with TRBD1. The CDR3 sequence is 15 residues long. V trimming: 8 bases; J trimming: 4 bases; junction bases outside the gene matches: 11. CDR1 is MNHEY, CDR2 SMNVEV, per germline (reference sequence). Written as DNA, the CDR3 is TGTGCCAGCGGATTACAGGGGAGAGGAGGAAACACCATATATTTT. Residues: CASGLQGRGGNTIYF.

The gene calls are TRBV28 and TRBJ2-1, with D possibly being TRBD2 (5 bases). CDR1 is MDHEN, CDR2 SYDVKM, per germline. V was shortened by 6 bases and J by 0 bases, with 15 bases between the two germline ends. This CDR3 has 16 residues. In nucleotides, the CDR3 is TGTGCCAGCAGCCCCATCCGTGGGAGCTCCTACAATGAGCAGTTCTTC. Encoded protein: CASSPIRGSSYNEQFF.

This clone has a single count. This chain's CDR3 is CASSLGWEGAKNIQYF. CDR3 in DNA: TGTGCCAGCAGCTTGGGGTGGGAGGGGGCCAAAAACATTCAGTACTTC. The chain uses TRBV5-4 and TRBJ2-4, with TRBD2 identical over 7 bases. Germline V gene sequence: CDR1 SGHNT, CDR2 YYREEE (reference sequence). This CDR3 has 16 residues. With 0 bases clipped from V and 1 base from J, the junction kept 4 bases outside the gene matches.

V usage is TRBV4-1 and J usage is TRBJ1-1; D is possibly TRBD1 (5 bases). V lost 2 bases to trimming and J lost 2 bases, with 6 bases between them. This CDR3 has 13 amino acids. Per germline, CDR1 MGHRA and CDR2 YSYEKL. This CDR3 is CASSQRGNTEAFF. The CDR3 bases are TGCGCCAGCAGCCAAAGGGGAAACACTGAAGCTTTCTTT.

The chain links TRBV21-1 to TRBJ2-7; no check of the table's D call, TRBD2, against the DNA was made. TRBV21-1 is given as a pseudogene. CDR3 length: 16 residues. The CDR3 spells CASSPAARGRPYEQYF. The CDR3 DNA reads as TGTGCCAGCAGCCCCGCCGCTCGCGGGAGGCCATACGAGCAGTACTTC.

The chain couples TRBV27 to TRBJ2-1; 10 bases fit TRBD1. Germline lookup yields CDR1 MNHEY and CDR2 SMNVEV (reference sequence). The trim removed 2 bases at V and 2 bases at J, leaving 3 bases unmatched. This CDR3 has 16 amino acids. The CDR3 region has the DNA TGTGCCAGCAGTTTACGGGGACAGGGGCCCTACAATGAGCAGTTCTTC. Residues: CASSLRGQGPYNEQFF.

The chain is built from TRBV7-2 and TRBJ2-5; 10 bases fit TRBD2. The CDR3 loop spans 15 amino acids. V lost 5 bases to trimming and J lost 1 base; unmatched junction nucleotides: 4. Germline V lookup: CDR1 SGHTA, CDR2 FQGNSA. This chain's CDR3 is CASSGWTSGQETQYF. In DNA, the CDR3 is TGTGCCAGCAGCGGGTGGACTAGCGGCCAAGAGACCCAGTACTTC.

V gene TRBV5-5 combines with J gene TRBJ1-5, with a weak D call TRBD1 (6 bases). V gave up 4 bases and J gave up 5 bases, with 13 bases separating them. The germline V gene encodes CDR1 SGHKS and CDR2 YYEKEE (reference sequence). CDR3 length: 14 amino acids. The CDR3 coding sequence is TGTGCCAGCAGCGAACAGGGTACGGATCAGCCCCAGCATTTT. It encodes CASSEQGTDQPQHF.

This rearrangement joins TRBV11-3 to TRBJ1-2; tentatively, D is TRBD1 (6 bases). Germline CDR1 reads SGHNT; CDR2 reads YENEEA. Trimming took 5 bases from V and 6 from J, leaving 13 bases between them. The CDR3 covers 13 residues. This CDR3 reads CASSPMGGHGYTF. As DNA, the CDR3 is TGTGCCAGCAGCCCCATGGGGGGGCATGGCTACACCTTC.

J is TRBJ2-7 and V is TRBV28, with a tentative D call TRBD1 (5 bases). The CDR3 sequence is 14 residues long. Trimming removed 2 bases from V and 1 base from J, with 9 bases in between. CDR1 and CDR2 from the germline V gene are MDHEN and SYDVKM. CDR3 sequence reads: CASSLNQGSYEQYF. DNA of the CDR3: TGTGCCAGCAGTTTAAATCAGGGATCCTACGAGCAGTACTTC. Using reference TRBV28 and TRBJ2-7 for the parts outside the CDR3, the full variable domain is DVKVTQSSRYLVKRTGEKVFLECVQDMDHENMFWYRQDPGLGLRLIYFSYDVKMKEKGDIPEGYSVSREKKERFSLILESASTNQTSMYLCASSLNQGSYEQYFGPGTRLTVT.

Turning to this clone: The germline gene is not matched at one end of the junction; a read error may be the cause. V usage is TRBV7-7 and J usage is TRBJ2-1, with a possible D match to TRBD2 (5 bases). The CDR3 is made up of 16 amino acids. Germline lookup yields CDR1 SSHAT and CDR2 FNYEAQ (reference sequence). CDR3 protein: CASSLRFGSSYNEQFF. CDR3 sequence (DNA): TGTGCTAGCAGCTTACGTTTTGGGAGCTCCTACAATGAGCAGTTCTTC.

The chain joins TRBV9 to TRBJ2-1; D possibly corresponds to TRBD1 (6 bases). V lost 1 base to trimming and J lost 6 bases, with 17 bases between them. CDR1 and CDR2 from the germline V gene are SGDLS and YYNGEE. This CDR3 contains 16 residues. Written as DNA, the CDR3 is TGTGCCAGCAGCGTATTTTCTGGGACACGGGGCAATGAGCAGTTCTTC. Amino acids: CASSVFSGTRGNEQFF.

The genes are TRBV12-3 or TRBV12-4 and TRBJ2-7, with D unresolved. Trimming removed 2 bases at V and 4 bases at J, with 6 bases between. The CDR3 contains 12 residues. Written as DNA, the CDR3 is TGTGCCAGCAGTTTAATTGCGTACGAGCAGTACTTC. The encoded protein is CASSLIAYEQYF.

The chain carries TRBV12-3 or TRBV12-4 and TRBJ1-1, with unresolved D. This CDR3 is 13 amino acids long. V was pared by 3 bases and J by 3 bases, with 8 bases between. CDR3 residues: CASSFLVDTEAFF. For the CDR3, the DNA is TGTGCCAGCAGTTTTCTAGTGGACACTGAAGCTTTCTTT.

This sequence joins TRBV27 and TRBJ2-1; 8 nucleotides align to TRBD2. The CDR3 loop spans 16 amino acids. Losses at the gene ends were 4 bases for V and 6 bases for J; bases not matched to a gene: 11. Looked up from germline, CDR1 is MNHEY and CDR2 is SMNVEV (reference sequence). CDR3 in amino acids: CASSYRPGLGGNEQFF. The DNA for the CDR3 is TGTGCCAGCAGTTACAGACCGGGACTAGGGGGCAATGAGCAGTTCTTC.

The chain combines TRBV7-2 with TRBJ2-7, with 9 bases aligning to TRBD1. The ends lost 3 bases at V and 3 bases at J; junction bases unmatched: 6. This CDR3 spans 15 amino acids. CDR1 and CDR2 (germline): SGHTA, FQGNSA. Here the CDR3 reads CASSLRTGEHYEQYF. DNA for the CDR3: TGTGCCAGCAGCTTGAGGACAGGGGAACACTACGAGCAGTACTTC.

CDR3 protein: CASSAGEGQGEKLFF. In DNA form, the CDR3 reads TGTGCCAGCAGCGCCGGGGAAGGACAGGGGGAAAAACTGTTTTTT. The chain recombines TRBV9 with TRBJ1-4; 9 bases fit TRBD1. This CDR3 has 15 amino acids. Germline V gene lookup returns CDR1 SGDLS and CDR2 YYNGEE. J was trimmed by 8 bases and V by 3 bases; bases with no gene match: 8. The complete variable domain, with remaining parts taken from reference TRBV9 and TRBJ1-4, reads DSGVTQTPKHLITATGQRVTLRCSPRSGDLSVYWYQQSLDQGLQFLIQYYNGEERAKGNILERFSAQQFPDLHSELNLSSLELGDSALYFCASSAGEGQGEKLFFGSGTQLSVL.

This clone has a handful of counts. The chain is built from TRBV11-1 and TRBJ1-2; D unclear. The CDR3 consists of 14 residues. CDR1 and CDR2 (germline): SGHAT, FQDESV (reference sequence). The ends were cut back, 1 base at V and 3 bases at J, with 9 bases in the middle. In DNA form, the CDR3 reads TGTGCCAGCAGCTTAGGGGCAGCTGACTATGGCTACACCTTC. Amino acid sequence: CASSLGAADYGYTF. The full variable domain, with the rest looked up from reference TRBV11-1 and TRBJ1-2, is EAEVAQSPRYKITEKSQAVAFWCDPISGHATLYWYRQILGQGPELLVQFQDESVVDDSQLPKDRFSAERLKGVDSTLKIQPAELGDSAMYLCASSLGAADYGYTFGSGTRLTVV.

V gene TRBV10-3 combines with J gene TRBJ2-1; 8 nucleotides align to TRBD2. The ends lost 1 base at V and 8 bases at J; junction bases unmatched: 7. There are 15 residues in the CDR3. Germline V lookup: CDR1 ENHRY, CDR2 SYGVKD. The CDR3 sequence is CAISELSGRGDEQFF. CDR3 DNA: TGTGCCATCAGTGAGTTGAGCGGGAGAGGGGATGAGCAGTTCTTC.

This chain uses TRBV12-5 with TRBJ1-2, with D possibly being TRBD1 (5 bases). CDR1 and CDR2 (germline): LGHNT, FRNRAP. The CDR3 extends over 14 amino acids. Between the trimmed V and J ends, which lost 2 bases and 2 bases, there was a span of 9 bases. The CDR3 region is CASGLTGSNYGYTF. The CDR3 nucleotides are TGTGCTAGTGGTTTGACAGGCTCCAACTATGGCTACACCTTC.

The gene calls are TRBV6-2 or TRBV6-3 and TRBJ1-2; D not certain. V shed 5 bases and J shed 1 base, with 5 bases lying between them. The CDR3 contains 12 residues. Germline values: CDR1 MNHEY, CDR2 SVGEGT. CDR3 nucleotide sequence: TGTGCCAGCAGTAGACTTAACTATGGCTACACCTTC. Protein product: CASSRLNYGYTF.

The chain employs TRBV5-6 and TRBJ2-7; D is perhaps TRBD2 (5 bases). Germline lookup yields CDR1 SGHDT and CDR2 YYEEEE. V lost 2 bases and J 7 bases, leaving 10 bases between the germline ends. The CDR3 extends over 12 amino acids. The CDR3 DNA reads TGTGCCAGCAGCTTAGGCGGGTTGGAGCAGTACTTC. As protein: CASSLGGLEQYF.

In its sample, this clone was seen once. V and J are TRBV28 and TRBJ2-7; TRBD1 is a possible D gene (6 bases). In germline, CDR1 is MDHEN, CDR2 SYDVKM. V shed 9 bases and J shed 4 bases, with 16 bases lying between them. The CDR3 runs 13 residues. The CDR3 region is CASSSGTPYEQYF. CDR3 in DNA: TGTGCCAGTTCCTCCGGGACACCGTACGAGCAGTACTTC.

The chain joins TRBV7-2 to TRBJ2-2; TRBD2 matches at 7 bases. Trimming at V came to 3 bases and at J to 8 bases, leaving 6 bases not matched to a gene. The CDR3 runs to 14 residues. Germline assignment: CDR1 SGHTA and CDR2 FQGNSA. In nucleotides, the CDR3 is TGTGCCAGCAGCTTCTCGAGCGGGACGGGGGAGCTGTTTTTT. Translation gives CASSFSSGTGELFF.

The chain uses TRBV4-2 and TRBJ2-7, with D perhaps TRBD2 (5 bases). V was clipped by 5 bases and J by 2 bases, with 13 bases between them. This CDR3 region has 14 residues. The germline CDR1 and CDR2 sequences are LGHNA and YNFKEQ. For the CDR3, the DNA is TGTGCCAGCAGCGAGCAACCCGGGACCTACGAGCAGTACTTC. Its translation is CASSEQPGTYEQYF.